This is a list of T cell receptor beta chains from one sample in a study of CXCR3-negative and CXCR3-positive naive CD8 T cells. TCRdb reprocessed the 5' RACE reads, with one entry per CDR3 protein and no DNA. This sample's table reports about 40,000 distinct CDR3 sequences. The sequenced sample consisted of memory CD8+ T cells from blood. The receptors were sampled from a human donor in good health. Some clones in this sample may be carry-over from other donors' samples. Both conserved end residues are part of each CDR3. Some rows have no size entry. The others give once, few or many, or a class for an expanded clone.

j_call clone_size v_call cdr3_aa
TRBJ2-7 NA TRBV20-1 CSASPRASYEQYF
TRBJ2-1 NA TRBV29-1 CSVQERPLYNEQFF
TRBJ1-1 NA TRBV4-3 CASSQDRETEAFF
TRBJ2-4 NA TRBV28 CASSFRGKRNIQYF
TRBJ1-5 NA TRBV6-5 CASSPGWGNQPQHF
TRBJ1-1 NA TRBV7-9 CASSIGTTEAFF
TRBJ1-4 NA TRBV29-1 CSVEGTLNEKLFF
TRBJ2-5 NA TRBV20-1 CSARLAGGSETQYF
TRBJ2-7 NA TRBV21-1 CASSSDGGTGGHLAYEQYF
TRBJ2-1 NA TRBV6-5 CASSSEPYNEQFF
TRBJ2-7 NA TRBV29-1 CSVSPGTFYEQYF
TRBJ2-1 NA TRBV6-2/TRBV6-3 CASSWDTYNEQFF
TRBJ2-4 NA TRBV10-3 CAISEWYREGAKNIQYF
TRBJ2-4 NA TRBV5-5 CASSLTPGNIQYF
TRBJ2-1 NA TRBV11-3 CASSLSASSYNEQFF
TRBJ2-5 medium-sized TRBV4-3 CASSLETGTGSETQYF
TRBJ2-7 NA TRBV20-1 CSARQGLEQYF
TRBJ2-1 NA TRBV6-2/TRBV6-3 CASSGGSYNEQFF
TRBJ2-7 NA TRBV29-1 CSAVAGDSYEQYF
TRBJ2-2 NA TRBV11-2 CASSSWDRAAGELFF
TRBJ1-2 NA TRBV29-1 CSVEIGTNYGYTF
TRBJ2-7 NA TRBV29-1 CSAGTDFYEQYF
TRBJ2-5 NA TRBV28 CASSSLAGVEQETQYF
TRBJ2-3 NA TRBV6-4 CASSTGRTDTQYF
TRBJ2-7 NA TRBV12-3/TRBV12-4 CASSSLDHTYEQYF